One and the same sample provided the 21 T cell receptor beta chains below, sequenced in a study of blood T cell repertoires in COVID-19. Clones were read by immunoSEQ multiplex PCR, and TCRdb kept only the in-frame ones, dropping some. The table shows hundreds of thousands of clones, with roughly nine tenths occurring only once. The sample consisted of PBMCs or T cells enriched from blood (not recorded which). The receptors were sampled from a woman in her sixties or seventies who had recovered from COVID-19.

This sequence joins TRBV9 and TRBJ2-2; weak D call: TRBD1 (6 bases). The CDR3 sequence is 18 residues long. Germline V CDR1 and CDR2: SGDLS, YYNGEE. Trimming removed 1 base at V and 0 bases at J, with 16 bases between. The CDR3 sequence: CASSVSQGNWANTGELFF. Written as DNA, the CDR3 is TGTGCCAGCAGCGTAAGTCAGGGGAATTGGGCGAACACCGGGGAGCTGTTTTTT. Based on the CDR3 plus reference TRBV9 and TRBJ2-2, the full variable domain is DSGVTQTPKHLITATGQRVTLRCSPRSGDLSVYWYQQSLDQGLQFLIQYYNGEERAKGNILERFSAQQFPDLHSELNLSSLELGDSALYFCASSVSQGNWANTGELFFGEGSRLTVL.

Comment on this clone: Mismatch with germline at one junction end may stem from a read error. The chain is built from TRBV28 and TRBJ1-6; a weak D match, TRBD1 (6 bases). The CDR3 runs to 16 residues. Germline CDR1 and CDR2: MDHEN and SYDVKM. CDR3 DNA sequence: TGTGCCAGCAGATTATTTACAGGGTCCTATAATTCACCCCTCCACTTT. Translating gives CASRLFTGSYNSPLHF.

This clone was seen a few times. The rearrangement uses TRBV5-1 and TRBJ1-6; 7 bases are shared with TRBD1. Germline CDR1 SGHRS, CDR2 YFSETQ. V was pared by 1 base and J by 7 bases, with 5 bases of the junction left unmatched. CDR3 length: 15 amino acids. CDR3 protein: CASSLQGEGNSPLHF. CDR3 nucleotide sequence: TGCGCCAGCAGCTTGCAGGGGGAAGGAAATTCACCCCTCCACTTT.

The chain joins TRBV10-2 to TRBJ1-2; 8 positions match TRBD1. Losses at the gene ends were 5 bases for V and 8 bases for J; bases not matched to a gene: 10. The CDR3 length is 14 residues. CDR1 and CDR2 (germline): WSHSY, SAAADI. The CDR3 DNA reads as TGCGCCAGCAGTCTACAGGGGGGAAGCGGAGGCTACACCTTC. This translates into CASSLQGGSGGYTF.

The chain employs TRBV7-9 and TRBJ1-4; D unclear. Trimming removed 1 base at V and 2 bases at J, with 5 bases between. The CDR3 loop spans 14 amino acids. Germline V gives CDR1 SEHNR, CDR2 FQNEAQ (reference sequence). The CDR3 protein is CASSLDKTNEKLFF. The CDR3 DNA sequence: TGTGCCAGCAGCTTAGACAAGACTAATGAAAAACTGTTTTTT. The full variable domain, its missing parts supplied by reference TRBV7-9 and TRBJ1-4, is DTGVSQNPRHKITKRGQNVTFRCDPISEHNRLYWYRQTLGQGPEFLTYFQNEAQLEKSRLLSDRFSAERPKGSFSTLEIQRTEQGDSAMYLCASSLDKTNEKLFFGSGTQLSVL.

The chain is built from TRBV19 and TRBJ2-5; 8 bases are shared with TRBD1. The CDR3 is 13 amino acids. The junction had 9 bases not matched to a gene; V was cut back by 10 bases and J by 5 bases. Per the germline V gene, CDR1 is LNHDA and CDR2 is SQIVND (reference sequence). Here the CDR3 DNA reads TGTGCCACCAGACAGGGGAGTTTGGAGACCCAGTACTTC. Its translation is CATRQGSLETQYF. The variable domain in full, completed from reference TRBV19 and TRBJ2-5, reads DGGITQSPKYLFRKEGQNVTLSCEQNLNHDAMYWYRQDPGQGLRLIYYSQIVNDFQKGDIAEGYSVSREKKESFPLTVTSAQKNPTAFYLCATRQGSLETQYFGPGTRLLVL.

The chain's CDR3 is CASSKNTGSGNTIYF. In nucleotides, the CDR3 is TGTGCCAGCAGCAAAAACACAGGGTCTGGAAACACCATATATTTT. This rearrangement joins TRBV7-6 to TRBJ1-3, with D possibly being TRBD1 (6 bases). The CDR3 length is 15 residues. V lost 5 bases and J lost 1, with 12 bases in between. The germline V gene encodes CDR1 SGHVS and CDR2 FNYEAQ.

The V and J genes are TRBV3-1 (or the pseudogene TRBV3-2) and TRBJ2-2, with TRBD2 as a possible D gene (6 bases). The ends were cut back, 0 bases at V and 1 base at J, with 9 bases in the middle. Germline V lookup: CDR1 LGHDT, CDR2 YNNKEL (reference sequence). The CDR3 runs 16 residues. The CDR3 spells CASSQEGSGNTGELFF. In nucleotides, the CDR3 is TGTGCCAGCAGCCAAGAGGGTAGCGGGAACACCGGGGAGCTGTTTTTT.

The gene calls are TRBV24-1 and TRBJ2-2; no reliable D call. V dropped 5 bases and J dropped 4 bases, with 7 bases sitting between them. This CDR3 comprises 13 residues. Germline V gene sequence: CDR1 KGHDR, CDR2 SFDVKD. This CDR3 is CATSVSSTGELFF. CDR3 DNA sequence: TGTGCCACCAGTGTGTCATCCACCGGGGAGCTGTTTTTT.

The chain employs TRBV11-2 and TRBJ1-1; TRBD1 agrees at 9 bases. V gave up 5 bases and J gave up 1 base; unmatched junction bases: 5. This CDR3 contains 15 residues. Germline CDR1 reads SGHAT; CDR2 reads FQNNGV. In nucleotides, the CDR3 is TGTGCCAGCAGCGGAACAGGGGGCCCGAACACTGAAGCTTTCTTT. This translates into CASSGTGGPNTEAFF.

The chain couples TRBV5-1 to TRBJ1-3; no definite D call. Trimming removed 1 base from V and 1 base from J, with 6 bases in between. The CDR3 is 14 residues long. Germline V gene lookup returns CDR1 SGHRS and CDR2 YFSETQ. This CDR3 is CASSLSLSGNTIYF. CDR3 nucleotides: TGCGCCAGCAGCTTGAGCCTTTCTGGAAACACCATATATTTT.

The chain employs TRBV30 and TRBJ2-2, with D possibly being TRBD2 (7 bases). Trimming took 3 bases from V and 4 from J, leaving 18 bases between them. The germline gives CDR1 GTSNPN, CDR2 SVGIG (reference sequence). This CDR3 contains 16 residues. CDR3 nucleotides: TGTGCCTGGAGGCTGGGGGGGGGCTTTCGCACCGGGGAGCTGTTTTTT. It yields the protein CAWRLGGGFRTGELFF.

The chain is built from TRBV6-6 and TRBJ1-6; 7 bases line up with TRBD1. CDR3 length equals 14 residues. In germline, CDR1 is MNHNY, CDR2 SVGAGI (reference sequence). Trimming at V came to 5 bases and at J to 4 bases, leaving 2 bases not matched to a gene. The CDR3, as DNA: TGTGCCAGCAGTCAGGGACAGTATAATTCACCCCTCCACTTT. The encoded protein is CASSQGQYNSPLHF.

This rearrangement joins TRBV3-1 (or the pseudogene TRBV3-2) to TRBJ2-7; 11 nucleotides line up with TRBD2. CDR3 length: 17 amino acids. V dropped 7 bases and J dropped 0; count of bases not matched to a gene: 11. Germline V gives CDR1 LGHDT, CDR2 YNNKEL (reference sequence). The CDR3 coding sequence is TGTGCCAGCACCCCGAGACTAGCGGGGACTAGCTCCTACGAGCAGTACGTC. The encoded protein is CASTPRLAGTSSYEQYV.

The V and J genes are TRBV7-2 and TRBJ1-6; D is possibly TRBD1 (5 bases). From germline, CDR1 is SGHTA and CDR2 FQGNSA. The CDR3 consists of 17 residues. Trimming took 5 bases from V and 8 from J, leaving 22 bases between them. The CDR3 nucleotides are TGTGCCAGCAGCCTGTGGTTGGGGCAGGGTTGGGATTCACCCCTCCACTTT. Encoded protein: CASSLWLGQGWDSPLHF.

J is TRBJ1-1 and V is TRBV2, with a possible D match to TRBD1 (5 bases). The CDR3 totals 14 residues. V gave up 7 bases and J gave up 1 base, with 13 bases separating them. Germline V gene lookup returns CDR1 SNHLY and CDR2 FYNNEI. In nucleotides, the CDR3 is TGTGCCAGCACCTGGGGCCTAGGGAACACTGAAGCTTTCTTT. This codes for CASTWGLGNTEAFF.

The rearrangement uses TRBV2 and TRBJ2-5; D might be TRBD1 (5 bases). Per the germline V gene, CDR1 is SNHLY and CDR2 is FYNNEI. The CDR3 covers 13 residues. With 4 bases removed from V and 5 bases from J, the gap between germline ends came to 11 bases. This CDR3 is CASSGGLIETQYF. CDR3 nucleotide sequence: TGTGCCAGCAGTGGGGGCCTAATCGAGACCCAGTACTTC.

The V call is TRBV6-6, the J call TRBJ2-7; 9 nucleotides match TRBD1. CDR1 MNHNY and CDR2 SVGAGI come from the germline V gene (reference sequence). The V gene end was trimmed by 6 bases and the J gene end by 2 bases; junction bases not matched to a gene: 5. This CDR3 contains 14 residues. The CDR3 region has the DNA TGTGCCAGCAGAGGGACAGGGAGGACCTACGAGCAGTACGTC. Translation: CASRGTGRTYEQYV.

V is TRBV5-1 and J is TRBJ1-3; unclear D gene. The CDR3 has 13 amino acids. Germline values: CDR1 SGHRS, CDR2 YFSETQ. V was shortened by 0 bases and J by 5 bases, with 6 bases between the two germline ends. DNA for the CDR3: TGCGCCAGCAGCTTGGACGGGAGAAACACCATATATTTT. Encoded protein: CASSLDGRNTIYF. Supplemented by reference TRBV5-1 and TRBJ1-3, the full variable domain reads KAGVTQTPRYLIKTRGQQVTLSCSPISGHRSVSWYQQTPGQGLQFLFEYFSETQRNKGNFPGRFSGRQFSNSRSEMNVSTLELGDSALYLCASSLDGRNTIYFGEGSWLTVV.

V and J are TRBV3-1 (or the pseudogene TRBV3-2) and TRBJ1-2, with 8 bases matching TRBD1. The length of the CDR3 is 15 residues. The V gene end was trimmed by 6 bases and the J gene end by 2 bases; junction bases not matched to a gene: 8. CDR1 and CDR2 (germline): LGHDT, YNNKEL (reference sequence). DNA of the CDR3: TGTGCCAGCAGGCCAGGGGGCCCCCTAAACTATGGCTACACCTTC. Protein product: CASRPGGPLNYGYTF.

This clone was detected only once. The V call is TRBV5-1, the J call TRBJ2-1; 8 nucleotides match TRBD2. The CDR3 loop spans 15 amino acids. Germline lookup yields CDR1 SGHRS and CDR2 YFSETQ. V gave up 0 bases and J gave up 4 bases; unmatched junction bases: 3. The CDR3 bases are TGCGCCAGCAGCTTGGCAGCGGGGGAGTACAATGAGCAGTTCTTC. Its translation: CASSLAAGEYNEQFF.